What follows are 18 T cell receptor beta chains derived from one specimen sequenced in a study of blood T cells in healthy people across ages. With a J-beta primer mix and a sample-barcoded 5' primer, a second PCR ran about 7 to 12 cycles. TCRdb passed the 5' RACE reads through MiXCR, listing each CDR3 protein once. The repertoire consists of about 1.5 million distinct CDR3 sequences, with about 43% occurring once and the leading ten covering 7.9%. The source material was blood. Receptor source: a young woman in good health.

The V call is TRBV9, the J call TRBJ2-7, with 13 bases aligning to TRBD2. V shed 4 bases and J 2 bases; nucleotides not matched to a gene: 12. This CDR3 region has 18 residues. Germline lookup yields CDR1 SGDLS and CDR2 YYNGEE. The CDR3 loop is CASSSGLAGTGLPYEQYF. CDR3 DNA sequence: TGTGCCAGCAGCTCGGGACTAGCGGGAACAGGTCTACCCTACGAGCAGTACTTC.

CDR3 coding DNA: TGTGCCAGCATGGGGCAGAGGAACACTGAAGCTTTCTTT. This translates into CASMGQRNTEAFF. The V and J genes are TRBV2 and TRBJ1-1; D possibly corresponds to TRBD1 (5 bases). In germline, CDR1 is SNHLY, CDR2 FYNNEI. This CDR3 is 13 amino acids long. V gave up 7 bases and J gave up 1 base, with 10 bases separating them.

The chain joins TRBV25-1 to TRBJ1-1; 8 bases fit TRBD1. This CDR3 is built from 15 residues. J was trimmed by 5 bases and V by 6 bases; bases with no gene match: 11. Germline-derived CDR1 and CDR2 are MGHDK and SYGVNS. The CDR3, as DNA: TGTGCCAGCAGCCCAGGGGGCCAAAGCGAGACTGAAGCTTTCTTT. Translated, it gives CASSPGGQSETEAFF.

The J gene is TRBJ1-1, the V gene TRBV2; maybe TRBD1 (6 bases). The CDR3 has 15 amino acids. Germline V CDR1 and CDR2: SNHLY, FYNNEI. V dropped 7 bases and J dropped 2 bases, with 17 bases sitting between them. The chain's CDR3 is CASTRWWDTNTEAFF. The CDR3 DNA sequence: TGTGCCAGCACCCGTTGGTGGGACACCAACACTGAAGCTTTCTTT.

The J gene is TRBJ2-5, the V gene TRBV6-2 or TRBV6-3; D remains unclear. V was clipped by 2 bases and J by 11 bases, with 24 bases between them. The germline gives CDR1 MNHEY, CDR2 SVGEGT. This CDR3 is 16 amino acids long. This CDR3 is CASSYSLLGAHNEQYF. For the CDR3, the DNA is TGTGCCAGCAGTTACAGTCTCCTTGGAGCACACAATGAGCAGTACTTC.

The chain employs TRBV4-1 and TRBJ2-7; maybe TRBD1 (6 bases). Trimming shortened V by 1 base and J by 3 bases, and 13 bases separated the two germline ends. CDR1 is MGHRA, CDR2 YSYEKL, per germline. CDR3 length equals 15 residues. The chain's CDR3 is CASSQVDRGGYEQYF. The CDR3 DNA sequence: TGCGCCAGCAGCCAAGTCGACCGAGGGGGCTACGAGCAGTACTTC.

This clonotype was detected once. CDR3 DNA: TGTGCCAGCATTGTACAGGACGGCTACACCTTC. As protein: CASIVQDGYTF. This chain links TRBV2 with TRBJ1-2, with a tentative D call TRBD1 (5 bases). The germline V and J ends were trimmed by 7 bases and 8 bases, with 11 bases remaining between them. Germline V gene data show CDR1 as SNHLY and CDR2 as FYNNEI. This CDR3 contains 11 residues. Looking up the rest from reference TRBV2 and TRBJ1-2 gives the full variable domain: EPEVTQTPSHQVTQMGQEVILRCVPISNHLYFYWYRQILGQKVEFLVSFYNNEISEKSEIFDDQFSVERPDGSNFTLKIRSTKLEDSAMYFCASIVQDGYTFGSGTRLTVV.

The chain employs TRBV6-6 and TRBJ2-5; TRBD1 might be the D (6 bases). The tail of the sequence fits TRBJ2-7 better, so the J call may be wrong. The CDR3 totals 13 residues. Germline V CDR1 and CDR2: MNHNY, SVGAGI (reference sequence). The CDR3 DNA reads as TGTGCCAGCAGATACAGGGTTGGGGACGAGCAGTACTTC. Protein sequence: CASRYRVGDEQYF.

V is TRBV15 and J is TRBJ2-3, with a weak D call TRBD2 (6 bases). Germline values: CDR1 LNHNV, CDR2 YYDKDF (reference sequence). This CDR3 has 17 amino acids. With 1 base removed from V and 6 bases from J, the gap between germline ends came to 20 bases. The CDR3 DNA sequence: TGTGCCACCAGCAGAGGTCTAGCGCTCGAACGGGGGGATACGCAGTATTTT. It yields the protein CATSRGLALERGDTQYF.

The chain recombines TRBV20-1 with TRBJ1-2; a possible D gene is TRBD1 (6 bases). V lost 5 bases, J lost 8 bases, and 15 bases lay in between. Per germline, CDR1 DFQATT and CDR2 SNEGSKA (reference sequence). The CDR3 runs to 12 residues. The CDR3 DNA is TGCAGTGCTCGACGGGGGGCAGGAGGCTACACCTTC. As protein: CSARRGAGGYTF.

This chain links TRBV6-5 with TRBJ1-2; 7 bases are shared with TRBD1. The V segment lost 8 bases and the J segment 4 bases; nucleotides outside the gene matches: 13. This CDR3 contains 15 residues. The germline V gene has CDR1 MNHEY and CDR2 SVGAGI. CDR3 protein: CASRGAGGPLYGYTF. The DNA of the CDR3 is TGTGCCAGCCGGGGGGCAGGGGGTCCCCTCTATGGCTACACCTTC.

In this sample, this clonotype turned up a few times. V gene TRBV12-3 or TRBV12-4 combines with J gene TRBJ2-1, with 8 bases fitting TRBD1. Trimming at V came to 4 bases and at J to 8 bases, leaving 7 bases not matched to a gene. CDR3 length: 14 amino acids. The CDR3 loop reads CASSYKDREDEQFF. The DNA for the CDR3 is TGTGCCAGCAGTTATAAGGACAGGGAAGATGAGCAGTTCTTC.

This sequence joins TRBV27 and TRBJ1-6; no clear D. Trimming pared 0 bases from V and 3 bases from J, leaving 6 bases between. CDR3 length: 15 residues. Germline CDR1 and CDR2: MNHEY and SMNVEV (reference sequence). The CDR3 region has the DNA TGTGCCAGCAGTTTATCGGCAGTCTATAATTCACCCCTCCACTTT. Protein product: CASSLSAVYNSPLHF.

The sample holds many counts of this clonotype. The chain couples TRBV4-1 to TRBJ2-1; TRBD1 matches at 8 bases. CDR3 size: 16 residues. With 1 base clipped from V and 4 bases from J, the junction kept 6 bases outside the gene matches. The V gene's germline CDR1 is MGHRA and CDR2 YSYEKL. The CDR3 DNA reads TGCGCCAGCAGCCAAGTACGGACAGGGAAGTACAATGAGCAGTTCTTC. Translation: CASSQVRTGKYNEQFF.

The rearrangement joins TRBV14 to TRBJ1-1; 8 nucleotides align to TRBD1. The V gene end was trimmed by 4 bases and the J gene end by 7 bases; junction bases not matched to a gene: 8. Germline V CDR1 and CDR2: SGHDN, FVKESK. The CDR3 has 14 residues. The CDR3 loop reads CASSPPPGQDEAFF. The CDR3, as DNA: TGTGCCAGCAGCCCCCCACCGGGACAGGATGAAGCTTTCTTT.

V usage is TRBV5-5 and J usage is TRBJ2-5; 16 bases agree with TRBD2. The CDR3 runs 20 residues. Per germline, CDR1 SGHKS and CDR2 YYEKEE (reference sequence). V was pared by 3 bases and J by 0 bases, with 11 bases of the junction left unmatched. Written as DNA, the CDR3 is TGTGCCAGCAGCTCGATCGACCCGGGACTAGCGGGAGGGTACCAAGAGACCCAGTACTTC. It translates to CASSSIDPGLAGGYQETQYF.

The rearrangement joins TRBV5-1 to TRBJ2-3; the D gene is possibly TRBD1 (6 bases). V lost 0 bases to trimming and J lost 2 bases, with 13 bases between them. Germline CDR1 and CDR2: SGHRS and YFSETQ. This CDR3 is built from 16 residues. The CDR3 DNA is TGCGCCAGCAGCTTGGAGCCAGGGGTTAACACAGATACGCAGTATTTT. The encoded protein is CASSLEPGVNTDTQYF.

CDR3 in amino acids: CASSLFLAAKNIQYF. The CDR3 DNA reads TGTGCCAGCAGTTTATTTTTGGCGGCCAAAAACATTCAGTACTTC. The chain combines TRBV28 with TRBJ2-4; D is unclear. The germline gives CDR1 MDHEN, CDR2 SYDVKM. Trimming pared 1 base from V and 1 base from J, leaving 8 bases between. The CDR3 runs to 15 residues.